Sequencing of this T cell receptor beta chain was carried out in a study of CD8 T cells in Susac syndrome. RNA, at about 0.45 to 1 ug, was reverse transcribed with random hexamers. TCRdb recomputed calls from the immunoSEQ multiplex PCR reads with MiXCR, one row per CDR3 protein. Among about 110,000 distinct CDR3 sequences listed, approximately 93% were seen once. Germline lookup yields CDR1 SGHDT and CDR2 YYEEEE. The ends were cut back, 7 bases at V and 3 bases at J, with 11 bases in the middle. CDR3 length: 12 residues. Sequencing was carried out using CD8+ T cells from PBMCs. V and J are TRBV5-6 and TRBJ2-7, with D perhaps matching TRBD1 or TRBD2 (5 bases each). The sequence was collected from a human donor with Susac syndrome. CDR3: CASQAGSYEQYF. CDR3 DNA sequence: TGTGCCAGCCAGGCAGGGAGCTACGAGCAGTACTTC.